These 12 T cell receptor beta chains originate from one sample sequenced in a study of cytomegalovirus exposure and HLA in healthy donors. 13 Jbeta primers and 60 Vbeta primers were used for the PCR. Clones were read by immunoSEQ multiplex PCR, and TCRdb kept only the in-frame ones, dropping some. The sample lists around 86,000 clones; more than 60% were seen once. The material sequenced was PBMCs. The receptors come from a man in his fifties or sixties in good health and CMV-seropositive.

This clone has a single count. V and J are TRBV2 and TRBJ1-1, with TRBD1 matching 7 bases. Germline assignment: CDR1 SNHLY and CDR2 FYNNEI. Germline trimming cut 6 bases from V and 5 bases from J; bases unmatched to any gene: 9. CDR3 length: 14 amino acids. CDR3 sequence (DNA): TGTGCCAGCAGCCCCGACAGGGTTGGGACTGAAGCTTTCTTT. Translating it yields CASSPDRVGTEAFF.

On this clone itself: The junction departs from germline at one end; a sequencing error may be responsible. V usage is TRBV7-9 and J usage is TRBJ2-3; the D is unclear. CDR1 and CDR2 (germline): SEHNR, FQNEAQ (reference sequence). The CDR3 contains 14 residues. The CDR3 DNA reads TGTTCCAGCAGCTTACTTCTTCCCACAGATACGCAGTATTTT. Its translation is CSSSLLLPTDTQYF.

This clone was observed a few times. The J gene is TRBJ2-5, the V gene TRBV4-1; perhaps TRBD1 as D (6 bases). The J call may be faulty, since TRBJ2-7 better matches the DNA end. This CDR3 spans 13 amino acids. Germline V gives CDR1 MGHRA, CDR2 YSYEKL. The CDR3 is CASSLDRAYEQYF. In nucleotides, the CDR3 is TGCGCCAGCAGCCTGGACAGAGCCTACGAGCAGTACTTC.

The V gene is TRBV7-8, the J gene TRBJ2-3; 12 bases match TRBD2. Germline-derived CDR1 and CDR2 are SGHVS and FQNEAQ. The CDR3 sequence is 16 residues long. V shed 6 bases and J 2 bases; nucleotides not matched to a gene: 6. CDR3 protein: CASRIGLAGFTDTQYF. DNA for the CDR3: TGTGCCAGCAGAATTGGACTAGCGGGATTCACAGATACGCAGTATTTT.

This clone was found once. This chain uses TRBV11-3 with TRBJ2-4, with D tentatively TRBD2 (5 bases). Trimming removed 5 bases at V and 12 bases at J, with 14 bases between. The CDR3 contains 12 residues. Germline V gene lookup returns CDR1 SGHNT and CDR2 YENEEA. CDR3 loop: CASSPGSGSQYF. The DNA of the CDR3 is TGTGCCAGCAGCCCGGGGTCGGGCAGTCAGTACTTC.

This chain connects TRBV11-3 to TRBJ1-1, with D possibly being TRBD1 (5 bases). CDR3 length equals 11 residues. Looked up from germline, CDR1 is SGHNT and CDR2 is YENEEA. The germline V and J ends were trimmed by 7 bases and 6 bases, with 9 bases remaining between them. The DNA of the CDR3 is TGTGCCAGCACTGTAGGGGCTGAAGCTTTCTTT. Translation gives CASTVGAEAFF.

The chain joins TRBV7-9 to TRBJ1-5, with D possibly being TRBD1 (5 bases). The ends were cut back, 5 bases at V and 5 bases at J, with 10 bases in the middle. There are 13 residues in the CDR3. Germline lookup yields CDR1 SEHNR and CDR2 FQNEAQ (reference sequence). The CDR3 protein is CASSMDTYQPQHF. CDR3 DNA: TGTGCCAGCAGCATGGACACTTATCAGCCCCAGCATTTT.

This chain uses TRBV7-2 with TRBJ2-1; 8 bases are a match to TRBD1. V was clipped by 5 bases and J by 8 bases; unmatched bases: 8. The CDR3 is 14 amino acids. CDR1 SGHTA and CDR2 FQGNSA come from the germline V gene. Here the CDR3 DNA reads TGTGCCAGCAGCCCCCCCGGGACAGGTCATGAGCAGTTCTTC. Protein sequence: CASSPPGTGHEQFF.

The genes are TRBV11-3 and TRBJ1-2; D not certain. Trimming took 5 bases from V and 2 from J, leaving 12 bases between them. Germline CDR1 and CDR2: SGHNT and YENEEA. The CDR3 covers 14 residues. CDR3 region: CASSPRGVNYGYTF. CDR3 DNA sequence: TGTGCCAGCAGCCCCCGCGGGGTAAACTATGGCTACACCTTC. Together with reference TRBV11-3 and TRBJ1-2, the CDR3 gives the full variable domain: EAGVVQSPRYKIIEKKQPVAFWCNPISGHNTLYWYLQNLGQGPELLIRYENEEAVDDSQLPKDRFSAERLKGVDSTLKIQPAELGDSAVYLCASSPRGVNYGYTFGSGTRLTVV.

The V call is TRBV7-6, the J call TRBJ1-1, with D perhaps matching TRBD1 (5 bases). Germline V gene sequence: CDR1 SGHVS, CDR2 FNYEAQ. V dropped 4 bases and J dropped 7 bases, with 16 bases sitting between them. The CDR3 totals 14 residues. The CDR3 region has the DNA TGTGCCAGCAGCTACTACCGAGACAGAAATGAAGCTTTCTTT. Translation: CASSYYRDRNEAFF.

The chain links TRBV5-6 to TRBJ1-4, with D unresolved. The V gene lost 2 bases and the J gene lost 7 bases, with 9 bases spanning the gap. The CDR3 is made up of 13 amino acids. The germline CDR1 and CDR2 sequences are SGHDT and YYEEEE. Written as DNA, the CDR3 is TGTGCCAGCAGCTTCCCCGTCGGTGAAAAACTGTTTTTT. This encodes CASSFPVGEKLFF.

The chain recombines TRBV11-3 with TRBJ2-1, with D unclear. This CDR3 spans 14 amino acids. Trimming took off 2 bases at V and 2 bases at J, with 7 bases between the two ends. Germline CDR1 and CDR2: SGHNT and YENEEA. The CDR3 nucleotides are TGTGCCAGCAGCTTACTACAGACCTACAATGAGCAGTTCTTC. It encodes CASSLLQTYNEQFF.